Listed below are T cell receptor beta chains from one sample, sequenced in a study of blood T cell repertoires in COVID-19. Sequencing was performed with immunoSEQ multiplex PCR; in TCRdb, only in-frame clones are kept and a portion is missing. The profile shows about 160,000 clones, roughly 90% of them singletons. The sample taken for sequencing was peripheral blood. The origin of the receptors is a man between 25 and 39 years old with COVID-19, enrolled during active disease. CDR3s include the opening cysteine and the closing phenylalanine or tryptophan. The D gene is left open where the match is weak. Clone size is stated in some rows and not others, as once, few, many or a class when expanded.

J gene	clone size	D gene	V gene	CDR3 protein	CDR3 DNA
TRBJ1-6	-	-	TRBV6-6	CAGEKEQSRNSPLHF	TGTGCCGGCGAGAAGGAACAGTCGAGAAATTCACCCCTCCACTTT
TRBJ1-2	-	-	TRBV19	CASSDRTGYTF	TGTGCCAGCTCCGACAGGACTGGCTACACCTTC
TRBJ1-2	-	TRBD1	TRBV2	CASSGTGIYGYTF	TGTGCCAGCAGCGGGACAGGGATTTATGGCTACACCTTC
TRBJ2-5	-	-	TRBV12-3/TRBV12-4	CASSLSGETQYF	TGTGCCAGCAGTTTGTCGGGGGAGACCCAGTACTTC
TRBJ1-5	-	-	TRBV27	CASSLRAGTLSNQPQHF	TGTGCCAGCAGTTTAAGGGCGGGGACCCTTAGCAATCAGCCCCAGCATTTT
TRBJ2-7	-	-	TRBV12-5	CASGSPEAAYEQYF	TGTGCTAGTGGCTCGCCAGAGGCAGCTTACGAGCAGTACTTC
TRBJ2-7	once	TRBD2	TRBV7-3	CASSPGTSSFEQYF	TGTGCCAGCAGCCCCGGGACTAGCAGTTTCGAGCAGTACTTC
TRBJ2-3	-	TRBD2	TRBV9	CASSVGLAGGLDTQYF	TGTGCCAGCAGCGTTGGACTAGCGGGGGGGTTGGATACGCAGTATTTT
TRBJ2-4	-	TRBD1	TRBV7-2	CASKTGTGFKNIQYF	TGTGCCAGCAAGACCGGGACAGGGTTCAAAAACATTCAGTACTTC
TRBJ2-2	-	-	TRBV7-9	CASSPPRGWTGELFF	TGTGCCAGCAGCCCTCCTAGGGGTTGGACCGGGGAGCTGTTTTTT
TRBJ1-1	once	-	TRBV6-5	CASSLNGRNTEAFF	TGTGCCAGCAGTCTAAACGGGAGGAACACTGAAGCTTTCTTT
TRBJ1-1	few	-	TRBV10-3	CAISGNRNTEAFF	TGTGCCATCAGTGGAAACAGGAACACTGAAGCTTTCTTT
TRBJ1-3	-	-	TRBV9	CASSSGTSRSGNTIYF	TGTGCCAGCAGCTCCGGGACTTCCCGCTCTGGAAACACCATATATTTT
TRBJ1-1	few	-	TRBV7-2	CASSLDFNTEAFF	TGTGCCAGCAGCTTAGACTTTAACACTGAAGCTTTCTTT
TRBJ2-7	-	-	TRBV5-4	CASSLASGNSYEQYF	TGTGCCAGCAGCTTGGCGTCAGGGAACTCCTACGAGCAGTACTTC
TRBJ2-2	-	-	TRBV4-3	CASSLGGAGGFTGELFF	TGCGCCAGCAGCCTAGGGGGGGCAGGGGGCTTCACCGGGGAGCTGTTTTTT
TRBJ2-7	-	-	TRBV27	CASSARPSYEQYF	TGTGCCAGCAGTGCGAGGCCCTCCTACGAGCAGTACTTC
TRBJ1-4	-	TRBD1	TRBV18	CASSPLNTGGNEKLFF	TGTGCCAGCTCACCCTTAAATACAGGGGGCAATGAAAAACTGTTTTTT
TRBJ1-2	-	TRBD1	TRBV19	CASSRAYRGNYGYTF	TGTGCCAGTAGTAGAGCCTACAGGGGTAACTATGGCTACACCTTC
TRBJ2-7	-	TRBD1	TRBV7-9	CASAGTGGAEQYF	TGTGCCAGCGCCGGGACAGGGGGCGCGGAGCAGTACTTC
TRBJ1-3	-	TRBD1	TRBV5-1	CASSSFPTGGGNTIYF	TGCGCCAGCAGCTCCTTTCCGACAGGGGGTGGCAACACCATATATTTT
TRBJ2-1	-	TRBD2	TRBV5-5	CASSQRSGRASNEQFF	TGTGCCAGCAGCCAACGTAGCGGGAGGGCCTCCAATGAGCAGTTCTTC
TRBJ2-7	-	TRBD2	TRBV6-2/TRBV6-3	CASSSAGGLREQYF	TGTGCCAGCAGTTCCGCGGGGGGACTACGGGAGCAGTACTTC
TRBJ1-1	-	TRBD1	TRBV6-6	CASSPTGVEAFF	TGTGCCAGCAGCCCTACAGGGGTTGAAGCTTTCTTT
TRBJ1-4	-	TRBD1	TRBV15	CATSRDLPGQTSEKLFF	TGTGCCACCAGCAGAGATCTGCCGGGACAGACGTCGGAAAAACTGTTTTTT
TRBJ1-2	-	-	TRBV7-9	CASSPGGTRSNYGYTF	TGTGCCAGCAGCCCGGGGGGGACAAGGTCTAACTATGGCTACACCTTC
TRBJ2-7	-	TRBD1	TRBV7-9	CASSSTGAYEQYF	TGTGCCAGCAGCTCGACAGGGGCCTACGAGCAGTACTTC
TRBJ2-7	-	TRBD2	TRBV6-5	CASSYRASGAYEQYF	TGTGCCAGCAGTTACCGGGCTAGCGGCGCCTACGAGCAGTACTTC
TRBJ1-4	-	TRBD1	TRBV5-6	CASSLGQGNEKLFF	TGTGCCAGCAGCTTGGGACAGGGAAATGAAAAACTGTTTTTT
TRBJ2-7	-	-	TRBV28	CASSPGQGYEQYF	TGTGCCAGCAGCCCGGGACAAGGATACGAGCAGTACTTC
TRBJ1-1	-	-	TRBV24-1	CATSETSGITEAFF	TGTGCCACCAGTGAAACCAGTGGTATCACTGAAGCTTTCTTT
TRBJ1-3	once	-	TRBV18	CASSPERTSSGNTIYF	TGTGCCAGCTCACCGGAGAGGACATCCTCCGGAAACACCATATATTTT
TRBJ2-1	-	TRBD2	TRBV24-1	CATSGSGGEYNEQFF	TGTGCCACCAGTGGGAGCGGGGGTGAATACAATGAGCAGTTCTTC
TRBJ2-2	-	TRBD1	TRBV7-9	CASSSPRGTGVAGELFF	TGTGCCAGCAGCTCCCCCCGGGGGACAGGGGTGGCCGGGGAGCTGTTTTTT
TRBJ1-2	-	TRBD1	TRBV28	CASSLPGQGWGYTF	TGTGCCAGCAGCCTACCGGGACAGGGGTGGGGCTACACCTTC
TRBJ1-2	-	-	TRBV5-5	CASSLAEAVTFNYGYTF	TGTGCCAGCAGCTTGGCCGAGGCGGTAACTTTTAACTATGGCTACACCTTC
TRBJ2-2	-	-	TRBV11-3	CASSLHLNTGELFF	TGTGCCAGCAGCTTACACTTGAACACCGGGGAGCTGTTTTTT
TRBJ2-1	many	-	TRBV21-1	CASSKDGPAWIFWGDNEQFF	TGTGCCAGCAGCAAAGATGGACCGGCGTGGATTTTCTGGGGGGACAATGAGCAGTTCTTC
TRBJ2-5	few	TRBD1	TRBV9	CASSVDRGHQETQYF	TGTGCCAGCAGCGTAGATAGGGGGCATCAAGAGACCCAGTACTTC
TRBJ1-5	once	-	TRBV19	CASSYSNQPQHF	TGTGCCAGTAGTTATAGCAATCAGCCCCAGCATTTT
TRBJ1-1	once	TRBD1	TRBV10-3	CAISVQGALEAFF	TGTGCCATCAGTGTACAGGGGGCCCTTGAAGCTTTCTTT
TRBJ1-4	-	-	TRBV15	CATSRGGALNEKLFF	TGTGCCACCAGCAGAGGAGGAGCCCTTAATGAAAAACTGTTTTTT
TRBJ1-6	once	TRBD1	TRBV7-2	CASSLYGTGPAPLHF	TGTGCCAGCAGCTTGTACGGGACAGGGCCTGCACCCCTCCACTTT
TRBJ2-2	-	-	TRBV12-3/TRBV12-4	CASSLDLAGELFF	TGTGCCAGCAGTTTAGACTTGGCCGGGGAGCTGTTTTTT
TRBJ2-5	-	TRBD2	TRBV7-2	CASSFWREGQETQYF	TGTGCCAGCAGCTTTTGGCGGGAGGGCCAAGAGACCCAGTACTTC
TRBJ2-1	-	TRBD2	TRBV11-2	CASSLLLAGGYNEQFF	TGTGCCAGCAGCTTACTTCTAGCGGGAGGATACAATGAGCAGTTCTTC
TRBJ2-7	once	TRBD1	TRBV12-3/TRBV12-4	CASRQTGAHEQYF	TGTGCCAGCAGACAGACAGGGGCCCACGAGCAGTACTTC
TRBJ2-3	-	TRBD2	TRBV11-2	CASSLGSGGPLSTDTQYF	TGTGCCAGCAGCCTCGGCAGCGGGGGCCCACTCAGCACAGATACGCAGTATTTT
TRBJ2-1	-	-	TRBV27	CASSSQDIRPYNEQFF	TGTGCCAGCAGTTCTCAGGACATCAGGCCATACAATGAGCAGTTCTTC
TRBJ1-1	-	TRBD1	TRBV19	CAIQGRNEAFF	TGTGCCATACAGGGGAGGAATGAAGCTTTCTTT
TRBJ1-5	-	-	TRBV27	CASSLSQENSNQPQHF	TGTGCCAGCAGTTTATCGCAAGAGAATAGCAATCAGCCCCAGCATTTT
TRBJ1-2	-	TRBD1	TRBV6-5	CASSLGQGGFGYTF	TGTGCCAGCAGTTTGGGACAGGGAGGGTTTGGCTACACCTTC
TRBJ1-4	-	TRBD1	TRBV6-6	CASRSTGVREKLFF	TGTGCCAGCAGGAGCACAGGGGTTCGAGAAAAACTGTTTTTT
TRBJ1-3	-	-	TRBV19	CASSTAEWGETIYF	TGTGCCAGTAGTACTGCCGAGTGGGGGGAGACCATATATTTT
TRBJ2-7	-	-	TRBV5-6	CASGPSYEQYF	TGTGCCAGCGGGCCCTCTTACGAGCAGTACTTC
TRBJ1-3	-	-	TRBV5-1	CASSFGGNSGNTIYF	TGCGCCAGCAGCTTTGGAGGCAACTCTGGAAACACCATATATTTT
TRBJ1-3	once	-	TRBV6-1	CASSLTGGNTIYF	TGTGCCAGCAGTCTAACAGGAGGAAACACCATATATTTT
TRBJ2-5	-	TRBD1	TRBV24-1	CATVDRVQETQYF	TGTGCCACCGTAGACAGGGTACAAGAGACCCAGTACTTC
TRBJ2-1	-	TRBD1	TRBV18	CASSPQGALNNEQFF	TGTGCCAGCTCACCACAGGGGGCGTTGAACAATGAGCAGTTCTTC
TRBJ1-2	-	-	TRBV11-2	CASRVTGSGGYTF	TGTGCCAGCAGAGTCACAGGTTCTGGTGGCTACACCTTC